This entry lists 25 T cell receptor beta chains sequenced from one sample in a study of shared clonotypes between healthy human individuals. As defined, naive CD8 cells were CD45RO-negative and positively selected for CCR7, with terminally differentiated effector memory CD45RA+ cells excluded. Data came from immunoSEQ multiplex PCR; TCRdb stores just in-frame clones and leaves some out. The table lists over 2 million clones, about 95% of them singletons. The sample taken for sequencing was naive CD8+ T cells sorted from blood. Every receptor here comes from a man younger than 30 in good health.

The count of this clone is one. The chain uses TRBV28 and TRBJ2-1, with a tentative D call TRBD1 (5 bases). The germline V and J ends were trimmed by 3 bases and 5 bases, with 11 bases remaining between them. Germline V gives CDR1 MDHEN, CDR2 SYDVKM. The CDR3 spans 14 residues. CDR3 sequence reads: CASSFRGRNNEQFF. CDR3 in DNA: TGTGCCAGCAGTTTTAGGGGCAGAAACAATGAGCAGTTCTTC.

This chain connects TRBV4-1 to TRBJ2-1; possibly TRBD2 for D (5 bases). The CDR3 runs 13 residues. CDR1 and CDR2 (germline): MGHRA, YSYEKL. Trimming stripped 2 bases from V and 10 bases from J, with 12 bases between. The CDR3 DNA reads TGCGCCAGCAGCCAAATTAGCGCGAAAGAGCAGTTCTTC. Residues: CASSQISAKEQFF.

This chain's CDR3 is CASSSPQGASLTNEKLFF. Here the CDR3 DNA reads TGTGCCAGCAGTTCTCCCCAGGGGGCCTCCCTTACTAATGAAAAACTGTTTTTT. The chain uses TRBV28 and TRBJ1-4; 8 positions agree with TRBD1. Germline loops: CDR1 MDHEN, CDR2 SYDVKM. The CDR3 length is 18 residues. Trimming removed 4 bases from V and 2 bases from J; junction bases left unmatched: 12.

The chain uses TRBV28 and TRBJ1-1, with 7 bases matching TRBD1. The CDR3 runs 14 residues. CDR1 is MDHEN, CDR2 SYDVKM, per germline. The V gene end was trimmed by 6 bases and the J gene end by 6 bases; junction bases not matched to a gene: 10. The CDR3 DNA sequence: TGTGCCAGCAGCCCCGACAGGGTGATCCCTGAAGCTTTCTTT. It yields the protein CASSPDRVIPEAFF.

The gene calls are TRBV28 and TRBJ1-5; D not resolved. This CDR3 has 13 amino acids. The V gene lost 1 base and the J gene lost 5 bases, with 6 bases spanning the gap. From germline, CDR1 is MDHEN and CDR2 SYDVKM. As DNA, the CDR3 is TGTGCCAGCAGTTTATTCGGTGATCAGCCCCAGCATTTT. Its translation: CASSLFGDQPQHF.

V gene TRBV6-1 combines with J gene TRBJ1-4; 8 positions match TRBD1. CDR1 and CDR2 (germline): MNHNS, SASEGT. V lost 5 bases and J lost 8; bases outside the gene matches: 7. CDR3 size: 14 residues. The CDR3: CASSNRGVREKLFF. CDR3 DNA: TGTGCCAGCAGTAACAGGGGGGTTCGGGAAAAACTGTTTTTT.

The CDR3 loop is CASSPEYGSGNYGYTF. For the CDR3, the DNA is TGCGCCAGCAGCCCGGAGTATGGGTCCGGGAACTATGGCTACACCTTC. V usage is TRBV5-1 and J usage is TRBJ1-2; D not certain. Trimming stripped 4 bases from V and 2 bases from J, with 18 bases between. Germline loops: CDR1 SGHRS, CDR2 YFSETQ. This CDR3 contains 16 residues.

The rearrangement links TRBV6-6 to TRBJ2-7; D gene uncertain. Deletions cut 0 bases from V and 4 bases from J, with 7 bases between. The CDR3 loop spans 13 amino acids. Germline loops: CDR1 MNHNY, CDR2 SVGAGI (reference sequence). CDR3 in DNA: TGTGCCAGCAGTTACTCCGACCGATACGAGCAGTACTTC. The encoded protein is CASSYSDRYEQYF.

The V gene is TRBV10-2, the J gene TRBJ2-3; D tentatively reads TRBD1 or TRBD2 (5 bases each). This CDR3 comprises 14 residues. The germline V gene encodes CDR1 WSHSY and CDR2 SAAADI. Trimming left V 3 bases short and J 6 bases short, with 13 bases between. The CDR3 nucleotides are TGCGCCAGCAGTGAACGGGGACCCGCGGATACGCAGTATTTT. Translation gives CASSERGPADTQYF.

The rearrangement joins TRBV4-3 to TRBJ1-3; D ambiguous. Deletions cut 0 bases from V and 1 base from J, with 4 bases between. The germline V gene has CDR1 LGHNA and CDR2 YSLEER. The CDR3 sequence is 14 residues long. In DNA, the CDR3 is TGCGCCAGCAGCCAAGAGGGGTCTGGAAACACCATATATTTT. Translation gives CASSQEGSGNTIYF.

A note on this clone: The same CDR3 can be traced to other DNA sequences in this sample. This chain uses TRBV6-5 with TRBJ2-7, with D perhaps matching TRBD2 (6 bases). V was trimmed by 0 bases and J by 2 bases, leaving 8 bases between them. The CDR3 contains 14 residues. CDR1 is MNHEY and CDR2 is SVGAGI in the germline V gene. For the CDR3, the DNA is TGTGCCAGCAGTTACTCCGGGGGTCCCTACGAGCAGTACTTC. This gives the protein CASSYSGGPYEQYF.

The rearrangement links TRBV6-5 to TRBJ1-1, with D hard to call. Trimming shortened V by 0 bases and J by 2 bases, and 10 bases separated the two germline ends. Germline CDR1 is MNHEY and CDR2 is SVGAGI. The CDR3 sequence is 15 residues long. The CDR3 loop reads CASSYSPRANTEAFF. The CDR3 DNA is TGTGCCAGCAGTTACTCGCCGAGGGCAAACACTGAAGCTTTCTTT.

This chain links TRBV5-1 with TRBJ1-1; D unresolved. Germline V gene sequence: CDR1 SGHRS, CDR2 YFSETQ. The CDR3 loop spans 11 amino acids. Trimming removed 5 bases at V and 9 bases at J, with 11 bases between. In DNA form, the CDR3 reads TGCGCCAGCAGACGGTCAGCGCAAGCTTTCTTT. It is translated as CASRRSAQAFF. The full variable domain, with the rest looked up from reference TRBV5-1 and TRBJ1-1, is KAGVTQTPRYLIKTRGQQVTLSCSPISGHRSVSWYQQTPGQGLQFLFEYFSETQRNKGNFPGRFSGRQFSNSRSEMNVSTLELGDSALYLCASRRSAQAFFGQGTRLTVV.

This clone was seen once. Other DNA sequences in this sample translate to the same CDR3. V is TRBV27 and J is TRBJ1-2; possibly TRBD1 for D (6 bases). Between the trimmed V and J ends, which lost 2 bases and 8 bases, there was a span of 12 bases. Germline lookup yields CDR1 MNHEY and CDR2 SMNVEV (reference sequence). The CDR3 is made up of 13 amino acids. This CDR3 reads CASSLGRGSGYTF. CDR3 sequence (DNA): TGTGCCAGCAGTTTAGGGAGGGGGAGCGGCTACACCTTC.

The gene calls are TRBV7-2 and TRBJ2-7; 9 nucleotides align to TRBD2. Germline values: CDR1 SGHTA, CDR2 FQGNSA. Trimming cost V 0 bases and J 6 bases; bases outside gene matches: 3. The CDR3 covers 14 residues. The CDR3 DNA reads as TGTGCCAGCAGCTTAGCTGCGGGAGGGATCGAGCAGTACTTC. This codes for CASSLAAGGIEQYF.

The rearrangement uses TRBV7-3 and TRBJ2-1; D may be TRBD1 (6 bases). V lost 5 bases, J lost 4 bases, and 15 bases lay in between. CDR3 length equals 15 residues. Germline V gene lookup returns CDR1 SGHTA and CDR2 FQGTGA. CDR3 DNA: TGTGCCAGCAGCCTAGAGGGGGAAGCGTACAATGAGCAGTTCTTC. Its protein product is CASSLEGEAYNEQFF.

This clone was recorded only once. The chain employs TRBV6-1 and TRBJ2-1; 7 nucleotides line up with TRBD2. Germline V gives CDR1 MNHNS, CDR2 SASEGT. The length of the CDR3 is 15 residues. V lost 7 bases and J lost 4; bases outside the gene matches: 10. The CDR3 sequence: CASKALGGKYNEQFF. The CDR3 DNA reads as TGTGCCAGCAAGGCTTTGGGGGGGAAATACAATGAGCAGTTCTTC.

To note about this clone: Other DNA sequences in this sample translate to the same CDR3. V gene TRBV13 combines with J gene TRBJ2-1; no clear D gene. V was clipped by 0 bases and J by 0 bases, with 3 bases between them. Germline-derived CDR1 and CDR2 are PRHDT and FYEKMQ (reference sequence). The CDR3 covers 14 residues. CDR3 loop: CASSLGGSYNEQFF. The CDR3 nucleotides are TGTGCCAGCAGCTTAGGGGGCTCCTACAATGAGCAGTTCTTC. The full variable domain, rest sourced from reference TRBV13 and TRBJ2-1, is AAGVIQSPRHLIKEKRETATLKCYPIPRHDTVYWYQQGPGQDPQFLISFYEKMQSDKGSIPDRFSAQQFSDYHSELNMSSLELGDSALYFCASSLGGSYNEQFFGPGTRLTVL.

V gene TRBV5-6 combines with J gene TRBJ2-7; 10 nucleotides line up with TRBD2. V dropped 4 bases and J dropped 4; count of bases not matched to a gene: 5. The length of the CDR3 is 14 residues. CDR1 and CDR2 (germline): SGHDT, YYEEEE. This chain's CDR3 is CASSPGTSVYEQYF. The CDR3 DNA is TGTGCCAGCAGCCCCGGGACTAGCGTTTACGAGCAGTACTTC.

The table lists this clone with a count of one. This sequence may be a read error, since a much larger clone differs from it by one base. Other DNA sequences in the same sample also yield this CDR3. The V and J genes are TRBV30 and TRBJ1-4; no clear D. Germline values: CDR1 GTSNPN, CDR2 SVGIG (reference sequence). This CDR3 has 12 amino acids. The V and J ends lost 3 bases and 8 bases respectively, with 10 bases between them. Here the CDR3 DNA reads TGTGCCTGGAGAGTCGGTGGGGAAAAACTGTTTTTT. Its protein is CAWRVGGEKLFF.

The V and J genes are TRBV6-6 and TRBJ2-7; D remains ambiguous. Per the germline V gene, CDR1 is MNHNY and CDR2 is SVGAGI (reference sequence). The CDR3 has 11 residues. V lost 5 bases to trimming and J lost 3 bases, with 5 bases between them. CDR3 region: CASSTHYEQYF. The CDR3 DNA follows: TGTGCCAGCAGTACCCACTACGAGCAGTACTTC.

A note on this clone: Other nucleotide sequences in the sample specify the same CDR3. The chain has TRBV27 and TRBJ2-1; 10 bases match TRBD2. CDR3 size: 15 residues. J was trimmed by 4 bases and V by 3 bases; bases with no gene match: 3. Per the germline V gene, CDR1 is MNHEY and CDR2 is SMNVEV (reference sequence). The CDR3 nucleotides are TGTGCCAGCAGTTTCCTAGCGGGAGAGTACAATGAGCAGTTCTTC. Protein: CASSFLAGEYNEQFF.

This chain uses TRBV19 with TRBJ1-6; D not certain. Germline CDR1 LNHDA, CDR2 SQIVND (reference sequence). This CDR3 comprises 15 residues. V lost 6 bases to trimming and J lost 0 bases, with 9 bases between them. The CDR3: CASSAASSYNSPLHF. The CDR3 nucleotides are TGTGCCAGTAGCGCAGCGAGCTCCTATAATTCACCCCTCCACTTT. Variable domain in full (rest from reference TRBV19 and TRBJ1-6): DGGITQSPKYLFRKEGQNVTLSCEQNLNHDAMYWYRQDPGQGLRLIYYSQIVNDFQKGDIAEGYSVSREKKESFPLTVTSAQKNPTAFYLCASSAASSYNSPLHFGNGTRLTVT.

The rearrangement links TRBV4-2 to TRBJ2-1; 8 bases are a match to TRBD2. With 3 bases clipped from V and 5 bases from J, the junction kept 33 bases outside the gene matches. The CDR3 consists of 24 residues. CDR1 and CDR2 from the germline V gene are LGHNA and YNFKEQ. CDR3: CASSHNLVWGGTSQKSEQNNEQFF. CDR3 DNA: TGTGCCAGCAGCCACAATTTAGTATGGGGCGGGACTAGTCAGAAGAGTGAACAAAACAATGAGCAGTTCTTC.

The rearrangement joins TRBV6-5 to TRBJ1-5; the D gene is possibly TRBD1 (5 bases). The germline V gene has CDR1 MNHEY and CDR2 SVGAGI. The CDR3 spans 14 residues. Trimming pared 2 bases from V and 5 bases from J, leaving 10 bases between. The CDR3 loop reads CASSYGASDQPQHF. The CDR3 nucleotides are TGTGCCAGCAGTTACGGGGCGAGTGATCAGCCCCAGCATTTT.